A selection of T cell receptor beta chains follows, all from one sample in a study of graft-versus-host responses after intestinal transplantation. The protocol was immunoSEQ multiplex PCR, while the TCRdb copy is restricted to in-frame clones and leaves out a portion. The sample lists 25,000 to 30,000 clones, more than 80% seen once, with less than 0.55% in the top ten. The specimen comprised PBMCs, sampled 18 days after transplant. The receptors here all came from a human patient who received an intestinal transplant, so some T cells may come from the graft donor. Each CDR3 is given without its conserved first and last residue. Fields, in order: J gene, V gene, CDR3 protein.

j_gene: TRBJ1-4; v_gene: TRBV10-2; CDR3aa: ASRRGVFEKLF
j_gene: TRBJ1-5; v_gene: TRBV18; CDR3aa: ASSSDMGTNQPQH
j_gene: TRBJ2-3; v_gene: TRBV11-2; CDR3aa: ASSFSGTGGPTDTQY
j_gene: TRBJ2-1; v_gene: TRBV6-6; CDR3aa: ASRGGDVGPNEQF
j_gene: TRBJ2-1; v_gene: TRBV4-2; CDR3aa: ASSQAAGGLNEQF
j_gene: TRBJ2-7; v_gene: TRBV6-5; CDR3aa: ASTPAQHYEQY
j_gene: TRBJ2-7; v_gene: TRBV21-1; CDR3aa: ASSKGFRDRGSQQY
j_gene: TRBJ2-5; v_gene: TRBV6-5; CDR3aa: ASREAGQETQY
j_gene: TRBJ1-1; v_gene: TRBV6-5; CDR3aa: ASSYDRDTVNTEAF
j_gene: TRBJ1-1; v_gene: TRBV6-1; CDR3aa: ASSERTVNTEAF
j_gene: TRBJ2-3; v_gene: TRBV9; CDR3aa: ASSVGNRDRDTQY
j_gene: TRBJ1-1; v_gene: TRBV6-1; CDR3aa: ASSDSNTEAF
j_gene: TRBJ2-3; v_gene: TRBV6-1; CDR3aa: ASSDGNADTQY
j_gene: TRBJ2-7; v_gene: TRBV9; CDR3aa: ASSPGQSPYEQY
j_gene: TRBJ2-4; v_gene: TRBV5-1; CDR3aa: ASSLMEGGAKNIQY
j_gene: TRBJ1-2; v_gene: TRBV4-1; CDR3aa: ASSHFRVGNYGYT
j_gene: TRBJ2-7; v_gene: TRBV30; CDR3aa: AWSPQGPHEQY
j_gene: TRBJ2-7; v_gene: TRBV7-9; CDR3aa: ASSLGGNVGQY
j_gene: TRBJ1-1; v_gene: TRBV9; CDR3aa: ASSSDGAEAF
j_gene: TRBJ1-5; v_gene: TRBV19; CDR3aa: ASSAYRELNSNQPQH
j_gene: TRBJ1-6; v_gene: TRBV7-3; CDR3aa: ASSLAGGSGSPLH
j_gene: TRBJ2-4; v_gene: TRBV5-5; CDR3aa: ASSHFQGSTKNIQY
j_gene: TRBJ2-2; v_gene: TRBV4-1; CDR3aa: ASSPLVGTGELF
j_gene: TRBJ1-2; v_gene: TRBV4-1; CDR3aa: ASSQVRLAGDGYT
j_gene: TRBJ2-7; v_gene: TRBV9; CDR3aa: ASSADRGEQY
j_gene: TRBJ2-1; v_gene: TRBV19; CDR3aa: ASSVTSANEQF
j_gene: TRBJ2-1; v_gene: TRBV5-4; CDR3aa: ASSFRLADYNEQF
j_gene: TRBJ2-1; v_gene: TRBV2; CDR3aa: ASSGTSGGEQF
j_gene: TRBJ1-1; v_gene: TRBV2; CDR3aa: ASSLQVNTEAF
j_gene: TRBJ2-3; v_gene: TRBV4-2; CDR3aa: ASSQDRGGYSTDTQY
j_gene: TRBJ2-5; v_gene: TRBV10-1; CDR3aa: ASLLRGGETQY
j_gene: TRBJ1-5; v_gene: TRBV27; CDR3aa: ASSLSSPGNQPQH
j_gene: TRBJ2-5; v_gene: TRBV9; CDR3aa: ASSVSGAGTQY
j_gene: TRBJ2-5; v_gene: TRBV9; CDR3aa: ASSVVGGTQY
j_gene: TRBJ1-1; v_gene: TRBV13; CDR3aa: ASSLVGGAGTEAF
j_gene: TRBJ2-1; v_gene: TRBV6-5; CDR3aa: ASSQDKPPYNEQF
j_gene: TRBJ1-3; v_gene: TRBV13; CDR3aa: ASSFRRRQGWGNTIY
j_gene: TRBJ2-7; v_gene: TRBV19; CDR3aa: ASRDLAGDPYEQY
j_gene: TRBJ1-2; v_gene: TRBV19; CDR3aa: ASSITGAGELFGYGYT
j_gene: TRBJ2-7; v_gene: TRBV5-1; CDR3aa: ASSSSGTNSYEQY
j_gene: TRBJ1-4; v_gene: TRBV14; CDR3aa: ASSQGLRNEKLF
j_gene: TRBJ1-6; v_gene: TRBV12-5; CDR3aa: ASGFVSYNSPLH
j_gene: TRBJ1-5; v_gene: TRBV7-8; CDR3aa: ASSFAGGGPPQPQH
j_gene: TRBJ1-2; v_gene: TRBV7-2; CDR3aa: ASSPKGLRVRGYT
j_gene: TRBJ2-2; v_gene: TRBV10-2; CDR3aa: ASCTGYGNTGELF
j_gene: TRBJ1-6; v_gene: TRBV4-1; CDR3aa: ASSQDRNSPLH
j_gene: TRBJ1-5; v_gene: TRBV9; CDR3aa: ASSPETGPNQPQH
j_gene: TRBJ1-3; v_gene: TRBV27; CDR3aa: ASSLVGVGSGNTIY
j_gene: TRBJ2-1; v_gene: TRBV13; CDR3aa: ASSLVGDRGNEQF
j_gene: TRBJ2-3; v_gene: TRBV6-6; CDR3aa: ASRSTDTQY
j_gene: TRBJ2-1; v_gene: TRBV6-7; CDR3aa: ASRDQGTHYNEQF
j_gene: TRBJ1-5; v_gene: TRBV6-5; CDR3aa: ASSYSGNAEPQH
j_gene: TRBJ1-1; v_gene: TRBV30; CDR3aa: AWSVHRVLSEAF
j_gene: TRBJ1-1; v_gene: TRBV6-6; CDR3aa: ASSYRPNTEAF